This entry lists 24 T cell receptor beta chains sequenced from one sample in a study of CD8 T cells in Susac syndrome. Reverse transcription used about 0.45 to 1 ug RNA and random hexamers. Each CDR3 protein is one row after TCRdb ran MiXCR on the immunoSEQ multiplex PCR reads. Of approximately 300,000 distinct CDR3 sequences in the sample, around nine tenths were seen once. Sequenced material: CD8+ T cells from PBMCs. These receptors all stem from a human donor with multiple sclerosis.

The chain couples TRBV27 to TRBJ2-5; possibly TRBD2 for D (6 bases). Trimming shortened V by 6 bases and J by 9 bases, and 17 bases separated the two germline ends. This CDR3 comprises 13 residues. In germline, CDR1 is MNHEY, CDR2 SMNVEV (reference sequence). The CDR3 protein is CASSLGAWEAQYF. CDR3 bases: TGTGCCAGCAGCCTAGGGGCTTGGGAGGCCCAGTACTTC.

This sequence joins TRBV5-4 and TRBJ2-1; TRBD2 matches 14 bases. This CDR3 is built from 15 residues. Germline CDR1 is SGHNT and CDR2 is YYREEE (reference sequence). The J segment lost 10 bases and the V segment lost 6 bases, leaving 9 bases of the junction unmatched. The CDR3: CASTQGLAGVREQFF. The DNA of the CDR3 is TGTGCCAGCACCCAGGGACTAGCGGGAGTCCGGGAGCAGTTCTTC. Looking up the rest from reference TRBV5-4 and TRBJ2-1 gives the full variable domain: ETGVTQSPTHLIKTRGQQVTLRCSSQSGHNTVSWYQQALGQGPQFIFQYYREEENGRGNFPPRFSGLQFPNYSSELNVNALELDDSALYLCASTQGLAGVREQFFGPGTRLTVL.

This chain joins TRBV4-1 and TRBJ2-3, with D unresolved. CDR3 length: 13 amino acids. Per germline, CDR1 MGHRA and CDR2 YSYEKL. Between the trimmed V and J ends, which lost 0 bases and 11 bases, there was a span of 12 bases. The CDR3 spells CASSQDEVGWQYF. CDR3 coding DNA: TGCGCCAGCAGCCAAGATGAGGTAGGATGGCAGTATTTT.

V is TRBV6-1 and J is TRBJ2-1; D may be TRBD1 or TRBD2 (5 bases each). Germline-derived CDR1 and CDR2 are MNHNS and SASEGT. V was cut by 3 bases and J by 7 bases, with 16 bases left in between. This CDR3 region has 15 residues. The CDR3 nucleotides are TGTGCCAGCAGTGACCGGGACCGAAGTACAAATGAGCAGTTCTTC. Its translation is CASSDRDRSTNEQFF.

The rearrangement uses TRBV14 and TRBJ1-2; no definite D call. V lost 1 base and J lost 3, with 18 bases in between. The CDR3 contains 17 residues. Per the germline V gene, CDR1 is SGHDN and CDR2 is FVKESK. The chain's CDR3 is CASSQVPPWGEDYGYTF. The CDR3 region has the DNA TGTGCCAGCAGCCAAGTTCCCCCATGGGGAGAAGACTATGGCTACACCTTC.

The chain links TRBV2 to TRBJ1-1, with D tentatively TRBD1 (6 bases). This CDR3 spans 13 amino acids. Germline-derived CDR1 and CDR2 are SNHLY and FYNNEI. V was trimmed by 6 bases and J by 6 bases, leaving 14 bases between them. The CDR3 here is CASSSGVSAEAFF. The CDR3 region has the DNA TGTGCCAGCAGCTCAGGGGTTTCTGCTGAAGCTTTCTTT.

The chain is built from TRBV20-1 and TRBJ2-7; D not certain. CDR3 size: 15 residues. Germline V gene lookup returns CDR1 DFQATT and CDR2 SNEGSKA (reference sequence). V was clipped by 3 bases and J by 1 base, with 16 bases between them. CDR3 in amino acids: CSASGFSQTSYEQYF. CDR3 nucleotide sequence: TGCAGTGCTAGCGGCTTCTCACAGACTTCCTACGAGCAGTACTTC.

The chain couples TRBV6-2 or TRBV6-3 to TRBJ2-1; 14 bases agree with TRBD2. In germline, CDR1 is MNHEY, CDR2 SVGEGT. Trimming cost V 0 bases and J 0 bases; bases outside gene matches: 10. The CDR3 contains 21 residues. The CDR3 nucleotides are TGTGCCAGCAGTTACTCCCCGACTAGCGGGAGGGCCTCACTCTCCTACAATGAGCAGTTCTTC. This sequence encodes CASSYSPTSGRASLSYNEQFF.

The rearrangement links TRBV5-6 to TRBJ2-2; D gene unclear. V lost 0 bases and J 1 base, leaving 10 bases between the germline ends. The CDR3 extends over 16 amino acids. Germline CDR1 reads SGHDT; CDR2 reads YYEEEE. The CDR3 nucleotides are TGTGCCAGCAGCTTGGCTACGGACGGGAACACCGGGGAGCTGTTTTTT. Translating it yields CASSLATDGNTGELFF. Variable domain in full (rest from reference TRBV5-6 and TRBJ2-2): DAGVTQSPTHLIKTRGQQVTLRCSPKSGHDTVSWYQQALGQGPQFIFQYYEEEERQRGNFPDRFSGHQFPNYSSELNVNALLLGDSALYLCASSLATDGNTGELFFGEGSRLTVL.

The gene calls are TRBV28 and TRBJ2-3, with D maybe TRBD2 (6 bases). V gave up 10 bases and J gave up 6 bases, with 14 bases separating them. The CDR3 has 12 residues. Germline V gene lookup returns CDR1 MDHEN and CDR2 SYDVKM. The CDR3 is CATSRGGDTQYF. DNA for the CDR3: TGTGCCACGAGCCGTGGGGGGGATACGCAGTATTTT. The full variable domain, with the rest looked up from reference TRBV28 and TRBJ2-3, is DVKVTQSSRYLVKRTGEKVFLECVQDMDHENMFWYRQDPGLGLRLIYFSYDVKMKEKGDIPEGYSVSREKKERFSLILESASTNQTSMYLCATSRGGDTQYFGPGTRLTVL.

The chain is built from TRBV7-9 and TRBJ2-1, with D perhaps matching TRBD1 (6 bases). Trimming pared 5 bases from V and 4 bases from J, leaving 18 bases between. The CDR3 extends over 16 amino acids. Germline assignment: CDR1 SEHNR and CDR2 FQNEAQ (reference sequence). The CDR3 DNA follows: TGTGCCAGCAGCCAGGGGTTCGGTAACTTATACAATGAGCAGTTCTTC. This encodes CASSQGFGNLYNEQFF.

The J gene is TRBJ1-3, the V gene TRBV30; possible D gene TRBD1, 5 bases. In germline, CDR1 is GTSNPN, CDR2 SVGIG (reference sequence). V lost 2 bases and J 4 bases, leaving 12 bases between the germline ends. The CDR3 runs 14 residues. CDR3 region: CAWSLGVVGNTIYF. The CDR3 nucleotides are TGTGCCTGGAGTTTAGGGGTGGTCGGAAACACCATATATTTT.

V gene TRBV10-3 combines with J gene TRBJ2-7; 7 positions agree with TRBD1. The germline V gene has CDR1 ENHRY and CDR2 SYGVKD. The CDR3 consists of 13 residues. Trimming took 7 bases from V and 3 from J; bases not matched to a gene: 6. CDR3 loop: CAIKNRDSYEQYF. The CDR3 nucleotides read TGTGCCATCAAGAACCGGGACAGCTACGAGCAGTACTTC.

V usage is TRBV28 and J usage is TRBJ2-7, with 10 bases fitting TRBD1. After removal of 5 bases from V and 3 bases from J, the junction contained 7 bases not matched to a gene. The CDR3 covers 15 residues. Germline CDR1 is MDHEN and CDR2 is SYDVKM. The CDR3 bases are TGTGCCAGCAGTCCACGGACAGGGGGACGCTACGAGCAGTACTTC. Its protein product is CASSPRTGGRYEQYF.

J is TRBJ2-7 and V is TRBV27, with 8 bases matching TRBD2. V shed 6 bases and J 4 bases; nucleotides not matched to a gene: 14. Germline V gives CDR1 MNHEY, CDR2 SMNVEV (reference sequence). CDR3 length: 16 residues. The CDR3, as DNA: TGTGCCAGCAGCCCCTCAGCGGGAGAGTCAGTATACGAGCAGTACTTC. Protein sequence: CASSPSAGESVYEQYF.

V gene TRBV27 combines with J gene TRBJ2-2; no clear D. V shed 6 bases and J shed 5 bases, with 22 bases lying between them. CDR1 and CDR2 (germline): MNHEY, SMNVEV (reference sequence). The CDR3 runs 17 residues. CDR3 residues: CASSPGSSVSSTGELFF. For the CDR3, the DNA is TGTGCCAGCAGCCCCGGTAGCTCTGTTTCGTCTACCGGGGAGCTGTTTTTT.

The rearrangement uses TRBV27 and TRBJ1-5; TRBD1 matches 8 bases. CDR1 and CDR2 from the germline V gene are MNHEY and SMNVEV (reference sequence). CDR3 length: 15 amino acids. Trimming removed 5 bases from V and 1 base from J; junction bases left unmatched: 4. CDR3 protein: CASSVQGESNQPQHF. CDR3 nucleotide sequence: TGTGCCAGCAGTGTACAGGGGGAAAGCAATCAGCCCCAGCATTTT.

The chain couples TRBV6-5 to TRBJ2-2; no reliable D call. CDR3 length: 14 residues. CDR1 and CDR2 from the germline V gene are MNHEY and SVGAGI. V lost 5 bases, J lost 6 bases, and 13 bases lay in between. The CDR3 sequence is CASSLGSTPGELFF. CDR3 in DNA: TGTGCCAGCAGTCTCGGCAGCACCCCCGGGGAGCTGTTTTTT.

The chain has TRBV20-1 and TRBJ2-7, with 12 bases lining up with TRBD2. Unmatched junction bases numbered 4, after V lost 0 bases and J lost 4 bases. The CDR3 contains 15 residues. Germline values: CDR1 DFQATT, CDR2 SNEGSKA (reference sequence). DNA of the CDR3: TGCAGTGCTAGAGATAGCACTAGCGGGGGGTACGAGCAGTACTTC. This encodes CSARDSTSGGYEQYF.

CDR3 residues: CASSSAGTREQYF. The DNA for the CDR3 is TGTGCCAGCAGTTCCGCCGGGACTCGCGAGCAGTACTTC. V and J are TRBV28 and TRBJ2-7, with a possible D match to TRBD2 (6 bases). Germline loops: CDR1 MDHEN, CDR2 SYDVKM. Trimming stripped 4 bases from V and 6 bases from J, with 13 bases between. CDR3 length: 13 amino acids.

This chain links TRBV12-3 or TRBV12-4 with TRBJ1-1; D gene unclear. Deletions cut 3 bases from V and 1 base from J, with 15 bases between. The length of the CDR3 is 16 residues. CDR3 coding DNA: TGTGCCAGCAGTTTGGGCCCCGTGACACCGAACACTGAAGCTTTCTTT. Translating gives CASSLGPVTPNTEAFF.

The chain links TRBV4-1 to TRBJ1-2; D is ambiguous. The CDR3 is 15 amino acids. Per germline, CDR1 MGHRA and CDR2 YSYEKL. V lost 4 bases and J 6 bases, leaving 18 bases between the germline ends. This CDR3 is CASSRMRVPSDGYTF. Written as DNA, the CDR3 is TGCGCCAGCAGCCGTATGAGAGTTCCTTCGGATGGCTACACCTTC.

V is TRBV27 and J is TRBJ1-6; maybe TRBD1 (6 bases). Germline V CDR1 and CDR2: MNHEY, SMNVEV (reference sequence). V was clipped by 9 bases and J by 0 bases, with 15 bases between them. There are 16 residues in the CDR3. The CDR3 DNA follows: TGTGCCAGTTCGGAGGGGGTCAACTCCTATAATTCACCCCTCCACTTT. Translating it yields CASSEGVNSYNSPLHF.

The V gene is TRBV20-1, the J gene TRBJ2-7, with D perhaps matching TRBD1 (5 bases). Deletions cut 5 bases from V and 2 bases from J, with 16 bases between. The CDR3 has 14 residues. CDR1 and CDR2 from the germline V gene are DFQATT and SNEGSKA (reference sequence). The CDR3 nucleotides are TGCAGTGCTCCGAAGGGGTTTGGTCCCTACGAGCAGTACTTC. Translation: CSAPKGFGPYEQYF.